One and the same sample provided the 21 T cell receptor beta chains below, sequenced in a study of T cell responses to AZD1222 COVID-19 vaccine. Clones were sequenced by immunoSEQ multiplex PCR, and TCRdb holds only the in-frame ones, with some missing. The table has about 96,000 clones, about 90% seen once; the top ten hold less than 5.5%. The sequences come from peripheral blood, collected on day 0 of MenACWY control vaccination. The source is an adult in good health.

The gene calls are TRBV2 and TRBJ1-6; TRBD1 agrees at 7 bases. V shed 7 bases, J shed 7 bases, and the junction held 4 bases outside the gene matches. This CDR3 spans 13 amino acids. Germline V gene sequence: CDR1 SNHLY, CDR2 FYNNEI. This CDR3 is CASIWDSNSPLHF. In DNA form, the CDR3 reads TGTGCCAGCATATGGGACAGCAATTCACCCCTCCACTTT.

The CDR3 is CASSSTMDRESYEQYF. CDR3 in DNA: TGTGCCAGCAGCTCGACGATGGACAGGGAATCCTACGAGCAGTACTTC. The chain couples TRBV7-9 to TRBJ2-7, with 8 bases aligning to TRBD1. Trimming cost V 4 bases and J 1 base; bases outside gene matches: 9. Germline V lookup: CDR1 SEHNR, CDR2 FQNEAQ (reference sequence). This CDR3 is 16 amino acids long.

The chain joins TRBV19 to TRBJ2-7; 9 positions match TRBD1. The V gene end was trimmed by 8 bases and the J gene end by 0 bases; junction bases not matched to a gene: 2. The CDR3 consists of 13 residues. Germline-derived CDR1 and CDR2 are LNHDA and SQIVND (reference sequence). DNA of the CDR3: TGTGCCAGTGAGGACAGGGGCTCCTACGAGCAGTACTTC. It yields the protein CASEDRGSYEQYF.

The chain is built from TRBV19 and TRBJ2-2, with 8 bases aligning to TRBD1. Unmatched junction bases numbered 13, after V lost 7 bases and J lost 6 bases. The germline CDR1 and CDR2 sequences are LNHDA and SQIVND (reference sequence). CDR3 length: 16 amino acids. The CDR3 is CASIPTLPTGAGELFF. CDR3 in DNA: TGTGCCAGTATCCCAACGCTTCCGACAGGGGCCGGGGAGCTGTTTTTT.

This chain uses TRBV5-1 with TRBJ2-5; tentatively, D is TRBD1 or TRBD2 (6 bases each). Between the trimmed V and J ends, which lost 6 bases and 5 bases, there was a span of 20 bases. The V gene's germline CDR1 is SGHRS and CDR2 YFSETQ. There are 15 residues in the CDR3. CDR3 nucleotide sequence: TGCGCCAGCATCCCGTTGGGGGGCGAAGGGGAGACCCAGTACTTC. Encoded protein: CASIPLGGEGETQYF.

The V call is TRBV4-3, the J call TRBJ2-1, with D possibly TRBD2 on 5 matching bases. The germline V gene has CDR1 LGHNA and CDR2 YSLEER. Trimming removed 1 base from V and 6 bases from J, with 13 bases in between. The CDR3 covers 15 residues. CDR3 amino acids: CASSQGFSSPNEQFF. The CDR3 bases are TGCGCCAGCAGCCAAGGGTTTTCTAGCCCCAATGAGCAGTTCTTC.

V and J are TRBV19 and TRBJ1-1; D call uncertain. V was shortened by 3 bases and J by 4 bases, with 12 bases between the two germline ends. The CDR3 sequence is 14 residues long. From germline, CDR1 is LNHDA and CDR2 SQIVND (reference sequence). In DNA form, the CDR3 reads TGTGCCAGTAGTATTTTTGGGGTTTCCACTGAAGCTTTCTTT. As protein: CASSIFGVSTEAFF.

This sequence joins TRBV28 and TRBJ2-3; D is unresolved. CDR3 length: 15 residues. The ends were cut back, 1 base at V and 2 bases at J, with 10 bases in the middle. The germline gives CDR1 MDHEN, CDR2 SYDVKM. CDR3 sequence reads: CASSLSGRFTDTQYF. The CDR3 coding sequence is TGTGCCAGCAGTTTATCGGGCAGGTTCACAGATACGCAGTATTTT.

The chain has TRBV12-5 and TRBJ2-3; no clear D. In germline, CDR1 is LGHNT, CDR2 FRNRAP. CDR3 length equals 13 residues. V was trimmed by 6 bases and J by 3 bases, leaving 10 bases between them. The DNA of the CDR3 is TGTGCTAGTGGCCGCCGAGATACAGATACGCAGTATTTT. Translated: CASGRRDTDTQYF. The whole variable domain, filled in from reference TRBV12-5 and TRBJ2-3, reads DARVTQTPRHKVTEMGQEVTMRCQPILGHNTVFWYRQTMMQGLELLAYFRNRAPLDDSGMPKDRFSAEMPDATLATLKIQPSEPRDSAVYFCASGRRDTDTQYFGPGTRLTVL.

This CDR3 is CTSSQDRWGLGKNIQYF. DNA of the CDR3: TGCACCAGCAGCCAAGATCGGTGGGGACTAGGCAAAAACATTCAGTACTTC. This sequence joins TRBV1 and TRBJ2-4; TRBD2, the D gene given by the table, was not confirmed from the DNA. TRBV1 is termed a pseudogene. This CDR3 spans 17 amino acids.

The rearrangement joins TRBV5-1 to TRBJ2-3; 12 bases match TRBD2. The CDR3 totals 15 residues. Looked up from germline, CDR1 is SGHRS and CDR2 is YFSETQ. Unmatched junction bases numbered 14, after V lost 5 bases and J lost 13 bases. CDR3 in amino acids: CASSRSLAGGQVKYF. Here the CDR3 DNA reads TGCGCCAGCAGTCGGTCACTAGCGGGGGGCCAAGTGAAGTATTTT.

V gene TRBV3-1 (or the pseudogene TRBV3-2) combines with J gene TRBJ1-3; D is perhaps TRBD1 (6 bases). The CDR3 loop spans 20 amino acids. Germline V gives CDR1 LGHDT, CDR2 YNNKEL (reference sequence). The ends were cut back, 1 base at V and 0 bases at J, with 22 bases in the middle. The CDR3 nucleotides are TGTGCCAGCAGCCAAGCAAGGGGGTCCTGGGGGACCTTCTCTGGAAACACCATATATTTT. Translation: CASSQARGSWGTFSGNTIYF.

This clone was recorded once. The rearrangement joins TRBV7-9 to TRBJ1-4; 8 bases fit TRBD1. The CDR3 length is 12 residues. Germline V CDR1 and CDR2: SEHNR, FQNEAQ (reference sequence). The trim removed 5 bases at V and 10 bases at J, leaving 3 bases unmatched. The CDR3 sequence is CASSRTGRKLFF. Here the CDR3 DNA reads TGTGCCAGCAGCCGGACAGGGAGAAAACTGTTTTTT. The full variable domain, in which reference TRBV7-9 and TRBJ1-4 provide the parts outside the CDR3, is DTGVSQNPRHKITKRGQNVTFRCDPISEHNRLYWYRQTLGQGPEFLTYFQNEAQLEKSRLLSDRFSAERPKGSFSTLEIQRTEQGDSAMYLCASSRTGRKLFFGSGTQLSVL.

This clone was counted between two and nine times. The genes are TRBV28 and TRBJ2-7; the D gene is possibly TRBD1 (6 bases). Trimming left V 6 bases short and J 3 bases short, with 12 bases between. The V gene's germline CDR1 is MDHEN and CDR2 SYDVKM. This CDR3 has 13 amino acids. The CDR3 DNA reads TGTGCCAGCAGCATGGACAGCAACTACGAGCAGTACTTC. Its translation is CASSMDSNYEQYF. The variable domain in full, completed from reference TRBV28 and TRBJ2-7, reads DVKVTQSSRYLVKRTGEKVFLECVQDMDHENMFWYRQDPGLGLRLIYFSYDVKMKEKGDIPEGYSVSREKKERFSLILESASTNQTSMYLCASSMDSNYEQYFGPGTRLTVT.

The V call is TRBV9, the J call TRBJ2-2, with no clear D. The CDR3 sequence is 12 residues long. V lost 3 bases, J lost 7 bases, and 7 bases lay in between. Germline values: CDR1 SGDLS, CDR2 YYNGEE. The CDR3 bases are TGTGCCAGCAGCGCGGACGTCGGGGAGCTGTTTTTT. It yields the protein CASSADVGELFF.

This clone was recorded once. V usage is TRBV5-1 and J usage is TRBJ1-6; D ambiguous. The V gene's germline CDR1 is SGHRS and CDR2 YFSETQ. The CDR3 is made up of 14 amino acids. The germline V and J ends were trimmed by 4 bases and 7 bases, with 12 bases remaining between them. The CDR3: CASSQHTENSPLHF. The CDR3 DNA reads as TGCGCCAGCAGCCAACACACAGAGAATTCACCCCTCCACTTT. Full variable domain (rest looked up from reference TRBV5-1 and TRBJ1-6): KAGVTQTPRYLIKTRGQQVTLSCSPISGHRSVSWYQQTPGQGLQFLFEYFSETQRNKGNFPGRFSGRQFSNSRSEMNVSTLELGDSALYLCASSQHTENSPLHFGNGTRLTVT.

The rearrangement uses TRBV6-5 and TRBJ2-7; D gene uncertain. CDR3 length: 15 amino acids. Germline lookup yields CDR1 MNHEY and CDR2 SVGAGI. V was shortened by 6 bases and J by 3 bases, with 18 bases between the two germline ends. CDR3 sequence reads: CASRRLQDLRYEQYF. CDR3 sequence (DNA): TGTGCCAGCAGACGCCTCCAAGACTTACGCTACGAGCAGTACTTC.

The J gene is TRBJ1-6, the V gene TRBV7-2, with 7 bases lining up with TRBD1. The CDR3 length is 18 residues. The germline CDR1 and CDR2 sequences are SGHTA and FQGNSA. V trimming: 4 bases; J trimming: 6 bases; junction bases outside the gene matches: 15. In DNA form, the CDR3 reads TGTGCCAGCAGCTCCACCCATTCCACAGGGGTTTCTAATTCACCCCTCCACTTT. It codes for CASSSTHSTGVSNSPLHF. Full variable domain (missing parts from reference TRBV7-2 and TRBJ1-6): GAGVSQSPSNKVTEKGKDVELRCDPISGHTALYWYRQSLGQGLEFLIYFQGNSAPDKSGLPSDRFSAERTGGSVSTLTIQRTQQEDSAVYLCASSSTHSTGVSNSPLHFGNGTRLTVT.

The chain is built from TRBV29-1 and TRBJ1-5; the D is unclear. CDR1 and CDR2 (germline): SQVTM, ANQGSEA. The length of the CDR3 is 16 residues. The V gene lost 8 bases and the J gene lost 2 bases, with 22 bases spanning the gap. This CDR3 reads CSTKPNPPVGNQPQHF. The CDR3 region has the DNA TGCAGCACAAAACCGAACCCGCCGGTGGGCAATCAGCCCCAGCATTTT.

The V and J genes are TRBV29-1 and TRBJ2-2; 7 nucleotides match TRBD1. Looked up from germline, CDR1 is SQVTM and CDR2 is ANQGSEA. The V and J ends lost 1 base and 4 bases, in that order; junction bases with no gene match: 6. The CDR3 has 15 amino acids. CDR3 amino acids: CSVEGQGVGTGELFF. CDR3 bases: TGCAGCGTTGAAGGCCAGGGGGTGGGCACCGGGGAGCTGTTTTTT.

This clone was seen only a few times. The chain couples TRBV4-3 to TRBJ1-3; D not certain. CDR1 and CDR2 from the germline V gene are LGHNA and YSLEER. The CDR3 is 15 amino acids. V gave up 0 bases and J gave up 1 base, with 7 bases separating them. The DNA for the CDR3 is TGCGCCAGCAGCCAAGAGATGGGGTCTGGAAACACCATATATTTT. Protein product: CASSQEMGSGNTIYF.